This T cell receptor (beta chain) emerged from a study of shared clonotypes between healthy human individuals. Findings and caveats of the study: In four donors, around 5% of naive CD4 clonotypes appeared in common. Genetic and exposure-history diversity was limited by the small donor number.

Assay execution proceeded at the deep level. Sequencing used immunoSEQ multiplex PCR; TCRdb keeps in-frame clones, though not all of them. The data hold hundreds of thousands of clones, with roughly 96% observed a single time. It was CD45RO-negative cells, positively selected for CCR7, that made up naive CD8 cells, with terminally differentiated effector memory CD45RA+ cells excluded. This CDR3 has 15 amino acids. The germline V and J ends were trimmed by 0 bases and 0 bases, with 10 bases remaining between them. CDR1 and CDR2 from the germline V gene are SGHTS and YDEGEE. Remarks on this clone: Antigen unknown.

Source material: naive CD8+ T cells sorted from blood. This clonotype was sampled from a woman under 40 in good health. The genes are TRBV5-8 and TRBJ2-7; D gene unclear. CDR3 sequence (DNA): TGTGCCAGCAGCTTGGCGCCAGGAAGCTCCTACGAGCAGTACTTC. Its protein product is CASSLAPGSSYEQYF.